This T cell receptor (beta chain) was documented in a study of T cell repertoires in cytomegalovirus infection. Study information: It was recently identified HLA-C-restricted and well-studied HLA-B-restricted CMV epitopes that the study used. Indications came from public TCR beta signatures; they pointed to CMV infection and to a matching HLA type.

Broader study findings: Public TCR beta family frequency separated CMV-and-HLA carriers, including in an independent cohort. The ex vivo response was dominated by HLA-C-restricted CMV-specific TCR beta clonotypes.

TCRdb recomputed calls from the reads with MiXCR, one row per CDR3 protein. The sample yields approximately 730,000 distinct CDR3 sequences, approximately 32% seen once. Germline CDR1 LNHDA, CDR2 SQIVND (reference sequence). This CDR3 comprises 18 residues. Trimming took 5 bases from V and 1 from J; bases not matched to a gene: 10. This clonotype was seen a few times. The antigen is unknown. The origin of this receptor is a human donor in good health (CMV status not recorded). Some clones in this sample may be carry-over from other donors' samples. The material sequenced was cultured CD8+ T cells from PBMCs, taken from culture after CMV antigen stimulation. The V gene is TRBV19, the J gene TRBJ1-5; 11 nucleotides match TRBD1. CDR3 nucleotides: TGTGCCAGTAGTCGGACAGGGGGCGAGTCGCGAAGCAATCAGCCCCAGCATTTT. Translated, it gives CASSRTGGESRSNQPQHF.